The 26 T cell receptor beta chains listed next were all sequenced from one sample in a study of T cell repertoires in cytomegalovirus infection. TCRdb reprocessed the reads with MiXCR, giving one entry per CDR3 protein. This repertoire shows 650,000 to 900,000 distinct CDR3 sequences, almost 30% found once; its top ten account for roughly 14%. Their antigens are not known. Material: cultured CD8+ T cells from PBMCs, obtained from culture after CMV antigen stimulation. Source of these receptors: a human donor in good health (CMV status not recorded). Some clones in this sample may be carry-over from other donors' samples.

As regards this clonotype: A much larger clone sits a single nucleotide away, making a read error possible. This chain uses TRBV7-4 with TRBJ1-3; tentatively, D is TRBD1 (5 bases). The CDR3 covers 15 residues. The germline V gene encodes CDR1 SGHVT and CDR2 SQSDAQ. Trimming took off 6 bases at V and 4 bases at J, with 16 bases between the two ends. This chain's CDR3 is CASRVRVELGNTIYF. CDR3 sequence (DNA): TGTGCCAGCAGAGTCAGGGTCGAGTTGGGAAACACCATATATTTT.

The J gene is TRBJ2-1, the V gene TRBV24-1, with D uncertain. The CDR3 spans 15 residues. Trimming took 7 bases from V and 3 from J, leaving 15 bases between them. Germline CDR1 reads KGHDR; CDR2 reads SFDVKD. The chain's CDR3 is CATSSSRAFYNEQFF. CDR3 coding DNA: TGTGCCACCAGCTCGTCCCGGGCCTTCTACAATGAGCAGTTCTTC.

V and J are TRBV5-4 and TRBJ1-2, with D possibly being TRBD1 (5 bases). There are 16 residues in the CDR3. The germline V gene encodes CDR1 SGHNT and CDR2 YYREEE (reference sequence). V was pared by 1 base and J by 4 bases, with 17 bases between. The CDR3, as DNA: TGTGCCAGCAGCTTGCGAGGGGTAGGGCTCGCCTATGGCTACACCTTC. Its translation: CASSLRGVGLAYGYTF. The full variable domain, rest sourced from reference TRBV5-4 and TRBJ1-2, is ETGVTQSPTHLIKTRGQQVTLRCSSQSGHNTVSWYQQALGQGPQFIFQYYREEENGRGNFPPRFSGLQFPNYSSELNVNALELDDSALYLCASSLRGVGLAYGYTFGSGTRLTVV.

This clonotype was seen only a few times. The chain employs TRBV5-6 and TRBJ2-2; D unclear. V dropped 5 bases and J dropped 0 bases, with 11 bases sitting between them. From germline, CDR1 is SGHDT and CDR2 YYEEEE. The CDR3 totals 15 residues. The CDR3 sequence is CASRRSLANTGELFF. CDR3 bases: TGTGCCAGCAGGAGGTCGTTGGCGAACACCGGGGAGCTGTTTTTT.

This clonotype has just one count. The chain combines TRBV25-1 with TRBJ1-6; no firm D call. Looked up from germline, CDR1 is MGHDK and CDR2 is SYGVNS. This CDR3 has 14 residues. V was clipped by 7 bases and J by 0 bases, with 7 bases between them. CDR3 in DNA: TGTGCCAGCAAAAACAGCTCCTATAATTCACCCCTCCACTTT. Amino acid sequence: CASKNSSYNSPLHF.

The CDR3 nucleotides read TGTGCCAGCAGCCCCAAGACTAGCGGGGGGGCATACAATGAGCAGTTCTTC. It yields the protein CASSPKTSGGAYNEQFF. This chain uses TRBV7-6 with TRBJ2-1; 14 nucleotides agree with TRBD2. The germline V gene has CDR1 SGHVS and CDR2 FNYEAQ. The CDR3 is 17 residues long. V dropped 5 bases and J dropped 4; count of bases not matched to a gene: 7.

This clonotype was seen at least ten times. This chain links TRBV12-3 or TRBV12-4 with TRBJ1-1; D unclear. CDR3 length equals 12 residues. The germline V and J ends were trimmed by 3 bases and 2 bases, with 4 bases remaining between them. The CDR3 DNA reads as TGTGCCAGCAGTTTCGTCAACACTGAAGCTTTCTTT. Translation: CASSFVNTEAFF.

In this sample, this clonotype turned up many times. The chain joins TRBV7-8 to TRBJ2-7; D not resolved. CDR1 is SGHVS and CDR2 is FQNEAQ in the germline V gene. The CDR3 is 15 amino acids. V shed 1 base and J shed 6 bases, with 16 bases lying between them. The CDR3 loop reads CASSLDRVNPAEQYF. As DNA, the CDR3 is TGTGCCAGCAGCTTAGATAGGGTAAACCCCGCCGAGCAGTACTTC. Using reference TRBV7-8 and TRBJ2-7 for the parts outside the CDR3, the full variable domain is GAGVSQSPRYKVAKRGQDVALRCDPISGHVSLFWYQQALGQGPEFLTYFQNEAQLDKSGLPSDRFFAERPEGSVSTLKIQRTQQEDSAVYLCASSLDRVNPAEQYFGPGTRLTVT.

The V and J genes are TRBV9 and TRBJ1-5; D is uncertain. Trimming took off 0 bases at V and 3 bases at J, with 10 bases between the two ends. This CDR3 region has 15 residues. Germline-derived CDR1 and CDR2 are SGDLS and YYNGEE. The CDR3 spells CASSVGWRDNQPQHF. The CDR3 DNA sequence: TGTGCCAGCAGCGTAGGGTGGAGGGACAATCAGCCCCAGCATTTT.

At least ten counts were recorded for this clonotype. V gene TRBV20-1 combines with J gene TRBJ2-1; 11 nucleotides align to TRBD1. J gave up 2 bases and V 3 bases, and 6 bases lay outside the gene matches. This CDR3 contains 16 residues. Germline V gene sequence: CDR1 DFQATT, CDR2 SNEGSKA (reference sequence). CDR3 region: CSARQPGQGAYNEQFF. The CDR3 region has the DNA TGCAGTGCTAGGCAGCCGGGACAGGGGGCCTACAATGAGCAGTTCTTC.

The chain is built from TRBV19 and TRBJ2-2, with D hard to call. CDR3 length: 13 amino acids. Between the trimmed V and J ends, which lost 3 bases and 3 bases, there was a span of 5 bases. Germline values: CDR1 LNHDA, CDR2 SQIVND (reference sequence). The CDR3 is CASSMGDTGELFF. CDR3 coding DNA: TGTGCCAGTAGTATGGGCGACACCGGGGAGCTGTTTTTT.

The V gene is TRBV10-3, the J gene TRBJ1-4; 7 nucleotides match TRBD1. The CDR3 covers 15 residues. CDR1 is ENHRY, CDR2 SYGVKD, per germline. The trim removed 2 bases at V and 8 bases at J, leaving 8 bases unmatched. The CDR3 spells CAISEGDSSREKLFF. CDR3 sequence (DNA): TGTGCCATCAGTGAGGGGGACAGTTCTCGGGAAAAACTGTTTTTT.

This clonotype has just a few counts. The rearrangement links TRBV6-2 or TRBV6-3 to TRBJ2-1; weak D call: TRBD2 (7 bases). The CDR3 totals 14 residues. V lost 4 bases, J lost 7 bases, and 14 bases lay in between. Germline loops: CDR1 MNHEY, CDR2 SVGEGT. DNA of the CDR3: TGTGCCAGCAGTTCAGGCGGGGGCCTTAATGAGCAGTTCTTC. As protein: CASSSGGGLNEQFF.

The V and J genes are TRBV27 and TRBJ2-7; D not resolved. Germline-derived CDR1 and CDR2 are MNHEY and SMNVEV (reference sequence). The CDR3 runs to 13 residues. V gave up 5 bases and J gave up 3 bases, with 11 bases separating them. In DNA form, the CDR3 reads TGTGCCAGCAGTGTGGACGGCTACTACGAGCAGTACTTC. Translation: CASSVDGYYEQYF.

The chain employs TRBV11-2 and TRBJ1-1; 9 bases map to TRBD1. This CDR3 has 17 residues. CDR1 and CDR2 (germline): SGHAT, FQNNGV. With 5 bases clipped from V and 4 bases from J, the junction kept 14 bases outside the gene matches. The CDR3 nucleotides read TGTGCCAGCAGCCCCTGGACAGGGGCCCCTCTCGTCACTGAAGCTTTCTTT. It encodes CASSPWTGAPLVTEAFF.

The chain uses TRBV7-9 and TRBJ1-1; the D gene is possibly TRBD1 (6 bases). Trimming took 9 bases from V and 11 from J, leaving 19 bases between them. Per the germline V gene, CDR1 is SEHNR and CDR2 is FQNEAQ (reference sequence). There are 12 residues in the CDR3. CDR3 amino acids: CASQQGLRRAFF. The CDR3 DNA reads TGTGCCAGTCAACAGGGACTTCGGCGGGCTTTCTTT.

This clonotype showed up just a few times. V is TRBV24-1 and J is TRBJ2-3; D possibly corresponds to TRBD1 (5 bases). CDR1 and CDR2 from the germline V gene are KGHDR and SFDVKD. This CDR3 is 14 amino acids long. V dropped 9 bases and J dropped 1 base, with 13 bases sitting between them. The DNA of the CDR3 is TGTGCCACCGGCCAAAGGGGCCGCACAGATACGCAGTATTTT. Its translation: CATGQRGRTDTQYF.

A remark on this clonotype: The junction and the germline gene differ at one end; a read error may be behind it. V usage is TRBV4-1 and J usage is TRBJ2-7, with D perhaps TRBD1 (5 bases). The germline V gene has CDR1 MGHRA and CDR2 YSYEKL. The CDR3 extends over 12 amino acids. The CDR3 loop reads CASSQDGAEQHF. The CDR3 DNA follows: TGCGCCAGCAGCCAAGATGGGGCTGAGCAGCACTTC.

In its sample, this clonotype was seen a few times. The chain has TRBV27 and TRBJ2-2; 10 positions match TRBD1. The V and J ends lost 7 bases and 7 bases, in that order; junction bases with no gene match: 3. The CDR3 is 13 residues long. The germline gives CDR1 MNHEY, CDR2 SMNVEV (reference sequence). The CDR3 is CASTGQGDGELFF. The CDR3 DNA reads as TGTGCCAGCACTGGACAGGGGGACGGGGAGCTGTTTTTT.

The CDR3 DNA reads TGTGCCAGCAGCCTCCAAGGGACGGGACAAGAGACCCAGTACTTC. Its translation: CASSLQGTGQETQYF. The chain is built from TRBV9 and TRBJ2-5; either TRBD1 or TRBD2 may supply D (5 bases each). This CDR3 spans 15 amino acids. The germline gives CDR1 SGDLS, CDR2 YYNGEE. The ends were cut back, 4 bases at V and 2 bases at J, with 15 bases in the middle. Based on the CDR3 plus reference TRBV9 and TRBJ2-5, the full variable domain is DSGVTQTPKHLITATGQRVTLRCSPRSGDLSVYWYQQSLDQGLQFLIQYYNGEERAKGNILERFSAQQFPDLHSELNLSSLELGDSALYFCASSLQGTGQETQYFGPGTRLLVL.

The chain couples TRBV6-2 or TRBV6-3 to TRBJ1-5; 7 bases align to TRBD1. CDR3 length: 14 residues. V trimming: 5 bases; J trimming: 5 bases; junction bases outside the gene matches: 6. Germline-derived CDR1 and CDR2 are MNHEY and SVGEGT. CDR3 region: CASSPGGSYQPQHF. The CDR3 nucleotides are TGTGCCAGCAGTCCAGGGGGATCCTATCAGCCCCAGCATTTT.

This clonotype was observed a single time. The chain links TRBV4-1 to TRBJ2-5, with a tentative D call TRBD1 (7 bases). The germline gives CDR1 MGHRA, CDR2 YSYEKL. Trimming cost V 4 bases and J 5 bases, with 20 bases left between them. This CDR3 comprises 16 residues. The CDR3 sequence: CASSPRLGGSGETQYF. For the CDR3, the DNA is TGCGCCAGCAGCCCCCGACTAGGGGGCTCAGGGGAGACCCAGTACTTC.

The chain recombines TRBV29-1 with TRBJ2-1; D is tentatively TRBD1 or TRBD2 (7 bases each). CDR1 SQVTM and CDR2 ANQGSEA come from the germline V gene. Deletions cut 4 bases from V and 6 bases from J, with 16 bases between. The CDR3 loop spans 14 amino acids. CDR3 protein: CSVVDREGRNEQFF. The DNA for the CDR3 is TGCAGCGTTGTCGACAGGGAGGGACGCAATGAGCAGTTCTTC.

The chain carries TRBV6-2 or TRBV6-3 and TRBJ2-7, with 14 bases fitting TRBD2. V shed 4 bases, J shed 2 bases, and the junction held 4 bases outside the gene matches. Germline V CDR1 and CDR2: MNHEY, SVGEGT. This CDR3 contains 16 residues. The CDR3 DNA follows: TGTGCCAGCAGTTGGACTAGCGGGGGGTCCCCCTACGAGCAGTACGTC. Translation: CASSWTSGGSPYEQYV.

CDR3 sequence reads: CATSGRMTGANYGYTF. The CDR3, as DNA: TGTGCCACCAGTGGTCGGATGACAGGAGCTAACTATGGCTACACCTTC. V usage is TRBV24-1 and J usage is TRBJ1-2; D is possibly TRBD1 (6 bases). This CDR3 comprises 16 residues. Germline V gives CDR1 KGHDR, CDR2 SFDVKD. The V and J ends lost 5 bases and 0 bases respectively, with 15 bases between them.

The rearrangement links TRBV4-1 to TRBJ1-2; D might be TRBD1 (5 bases). Germline lookup yields CDR1 MGHRA and CDR2 YSYEKL. The CDR3 is made up of 16 amino acids. Trimming pared 3 bases from V and 3 bases from J, leaving 17 bases between. The CDR3 loop is CASSHPGDGSDYGYTF. The CDR3 DNA sequence: TGCGCCAGCAGCCACCCCGGGGACGGTTCCGACTATGGCTACACCTTC.